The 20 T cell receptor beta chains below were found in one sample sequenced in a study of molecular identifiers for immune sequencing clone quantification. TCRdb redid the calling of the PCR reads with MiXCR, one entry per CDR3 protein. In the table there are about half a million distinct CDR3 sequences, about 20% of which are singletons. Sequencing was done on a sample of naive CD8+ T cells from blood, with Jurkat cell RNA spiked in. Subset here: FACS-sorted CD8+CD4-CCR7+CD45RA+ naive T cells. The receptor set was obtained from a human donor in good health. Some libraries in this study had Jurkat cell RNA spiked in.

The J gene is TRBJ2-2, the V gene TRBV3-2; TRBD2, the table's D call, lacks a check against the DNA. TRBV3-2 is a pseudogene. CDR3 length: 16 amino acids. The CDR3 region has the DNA TGTGCCAGCAGCCCCCCTAGCGGGGCCTACACCGGGGAGCTGTTTTTT. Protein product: CASSPPSGAYTGELFF.

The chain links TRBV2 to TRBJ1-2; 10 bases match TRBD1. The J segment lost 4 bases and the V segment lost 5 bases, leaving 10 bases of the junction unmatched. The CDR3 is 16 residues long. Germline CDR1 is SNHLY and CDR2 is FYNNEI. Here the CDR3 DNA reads TGTGCCAGCAGTCCCGGGACAGGGGTACGAATCTATGGCTACACCTTC. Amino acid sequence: CASSPGTGVRIYGYTF.

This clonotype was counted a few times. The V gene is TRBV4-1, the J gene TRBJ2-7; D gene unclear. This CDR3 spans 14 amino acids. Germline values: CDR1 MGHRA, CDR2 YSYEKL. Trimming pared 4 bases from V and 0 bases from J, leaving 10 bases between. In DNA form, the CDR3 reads TGCGCCAGCAGCCCCTTCCAGTTCTCCTACGAGCAGTACTTC. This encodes CASSPFQFSYEQYF.

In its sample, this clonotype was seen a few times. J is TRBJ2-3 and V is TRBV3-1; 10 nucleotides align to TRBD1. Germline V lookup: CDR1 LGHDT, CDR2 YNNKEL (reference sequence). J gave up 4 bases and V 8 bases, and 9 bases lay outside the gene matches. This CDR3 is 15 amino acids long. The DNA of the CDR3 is TGTGCCAGCGCACCGGGACAGGGGTCTTCAGATACGCAGTATTTT. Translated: CASAPGQGSSDTQYF.

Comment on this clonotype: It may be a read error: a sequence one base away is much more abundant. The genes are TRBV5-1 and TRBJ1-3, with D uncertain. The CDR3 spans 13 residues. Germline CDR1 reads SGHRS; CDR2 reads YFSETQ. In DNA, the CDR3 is TGCGGCAGCAATTTGGAGGGAGCAAACACCATATATTTT. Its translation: CGSNLEGANTIYF.

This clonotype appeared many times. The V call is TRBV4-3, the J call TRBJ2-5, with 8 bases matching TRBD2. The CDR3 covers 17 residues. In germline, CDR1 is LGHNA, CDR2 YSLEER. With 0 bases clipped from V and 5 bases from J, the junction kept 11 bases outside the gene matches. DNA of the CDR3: TGCGCCAGCAGCCAAGATCGGGCGGGGGGAACATGGGAGACCCAGTACTTC. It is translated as CASSQDRAGGTWETQYF.

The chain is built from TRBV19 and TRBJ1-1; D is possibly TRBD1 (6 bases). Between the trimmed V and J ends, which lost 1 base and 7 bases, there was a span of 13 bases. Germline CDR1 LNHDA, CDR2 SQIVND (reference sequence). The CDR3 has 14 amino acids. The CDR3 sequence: CASSIGGGLFEAFF. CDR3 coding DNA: TGTGCCAGTAGTATAGGCGGGGGCCTATTTGAAGCTTTCTTT.

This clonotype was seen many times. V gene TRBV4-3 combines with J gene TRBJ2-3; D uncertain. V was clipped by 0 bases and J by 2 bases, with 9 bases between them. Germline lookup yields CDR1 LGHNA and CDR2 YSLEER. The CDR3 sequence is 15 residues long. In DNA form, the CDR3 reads TGCGCCAGCAGCCAAGATCTTACAGACACAGATACGCAGTATTTT. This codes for CASSQDLTDTDTQYF.

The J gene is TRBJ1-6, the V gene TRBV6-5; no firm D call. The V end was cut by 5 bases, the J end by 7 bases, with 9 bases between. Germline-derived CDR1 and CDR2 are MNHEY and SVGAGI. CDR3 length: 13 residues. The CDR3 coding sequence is TGTGCCAGCAGTCCCAACGTCAATTCACCCCTCCACTTT. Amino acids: CASSPNVNSPLHF.

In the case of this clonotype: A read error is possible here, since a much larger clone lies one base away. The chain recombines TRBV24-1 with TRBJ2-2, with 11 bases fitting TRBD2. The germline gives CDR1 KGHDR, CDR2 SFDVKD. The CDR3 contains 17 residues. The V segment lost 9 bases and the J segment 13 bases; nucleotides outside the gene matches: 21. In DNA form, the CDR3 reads TGTGCCACCCCGGAGCATCCGGGACTAGCGGTACCGGGTGGGCTGTTTTTT. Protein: CATPEHPGLAVPGGLFF.

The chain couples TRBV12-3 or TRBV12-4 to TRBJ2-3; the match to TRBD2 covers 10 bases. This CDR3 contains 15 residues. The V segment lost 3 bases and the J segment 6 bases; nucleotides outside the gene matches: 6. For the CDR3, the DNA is TGTGCCAGCAGTTTCAGCGGGGGGGGGCGGGATACGCAGTATTTT. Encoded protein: CASSFSGGGRDTQYF.

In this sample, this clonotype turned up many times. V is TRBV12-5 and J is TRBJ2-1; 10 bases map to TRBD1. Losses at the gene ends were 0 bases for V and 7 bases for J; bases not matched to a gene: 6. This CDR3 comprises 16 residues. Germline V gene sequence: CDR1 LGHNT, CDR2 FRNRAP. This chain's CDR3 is CASGLVETGGPNEQFF. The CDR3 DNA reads TGTGCTAGTGGTTTGGTAGAGACAGGGGGCCCTAATGAGCAGTTCTTC.

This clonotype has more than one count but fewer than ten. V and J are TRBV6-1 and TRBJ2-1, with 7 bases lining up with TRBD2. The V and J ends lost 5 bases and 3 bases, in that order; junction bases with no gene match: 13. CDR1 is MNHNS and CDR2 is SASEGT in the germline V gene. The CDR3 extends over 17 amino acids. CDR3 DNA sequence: TGTGCCAGCAGTCCCTGGTCCGGGGGGTCCGACTACAATGAGCAGTTCTTC. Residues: CASSPWSGGSDYNEQFF.

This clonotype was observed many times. CDR3 in DNA: TGTGCCAGCGTCCGGACCATTTACAATGAGCAGTTCTTC. Translation gives CASVRTIYNEQFF. V is TRBV6-6 and J is TRBJ2-1, with unresolved D. Between the trimmed V and J ends, which lost 8 bases and 4 bases, there was a span of 12 bases. Germline loops: CDR1 MNHNY, CDR2 SVGAGI (reference sequence). CDR3 length equals 13 residues.

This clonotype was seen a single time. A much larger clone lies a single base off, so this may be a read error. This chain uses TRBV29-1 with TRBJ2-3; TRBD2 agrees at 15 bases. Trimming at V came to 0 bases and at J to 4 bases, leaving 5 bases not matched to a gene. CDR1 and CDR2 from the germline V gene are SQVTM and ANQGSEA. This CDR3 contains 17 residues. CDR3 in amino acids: CSVEEGTSGRYADTQYF. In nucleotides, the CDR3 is TGCAGCGTTGAAGAGGGGACTAGCGGGAGGTACGCAGATACGCAGTATTTT.

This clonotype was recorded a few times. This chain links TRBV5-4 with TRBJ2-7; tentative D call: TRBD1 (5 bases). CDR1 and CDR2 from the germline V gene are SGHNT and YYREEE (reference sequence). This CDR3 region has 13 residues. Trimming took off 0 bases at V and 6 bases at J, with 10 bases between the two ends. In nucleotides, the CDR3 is TGTGCCAGCAGCTTGGGAAGGGGCCTCGAGCAGTACTTC. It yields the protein CASSLGRGLEQYF.

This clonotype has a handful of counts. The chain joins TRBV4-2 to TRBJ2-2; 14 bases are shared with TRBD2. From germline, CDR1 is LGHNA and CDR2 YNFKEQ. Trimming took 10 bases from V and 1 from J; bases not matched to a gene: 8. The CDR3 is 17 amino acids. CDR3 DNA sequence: TGTGCCACCGACGGGGGGACTAGCGGGAGGAACACCGGGGAGCTGTTTTTT. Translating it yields CATDGGTSGRNTGELFF.

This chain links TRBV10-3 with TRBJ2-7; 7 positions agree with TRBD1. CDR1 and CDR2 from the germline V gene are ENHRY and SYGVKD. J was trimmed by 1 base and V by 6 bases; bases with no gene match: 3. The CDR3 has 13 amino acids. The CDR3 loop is CAISEGQSYEQYF. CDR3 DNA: TGTGCCATCAGCGAGGGACAGTCCTACGAGCAGTACTTC.

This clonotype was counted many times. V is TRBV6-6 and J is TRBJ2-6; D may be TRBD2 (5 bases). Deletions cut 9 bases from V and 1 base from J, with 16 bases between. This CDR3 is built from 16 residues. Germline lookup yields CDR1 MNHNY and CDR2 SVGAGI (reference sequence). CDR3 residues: CASTPTGISGANVLTF. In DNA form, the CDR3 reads TGTGCCAGTACCCCGACGGGAATATCTGGGGCCAACGTCCTGACTTTC.

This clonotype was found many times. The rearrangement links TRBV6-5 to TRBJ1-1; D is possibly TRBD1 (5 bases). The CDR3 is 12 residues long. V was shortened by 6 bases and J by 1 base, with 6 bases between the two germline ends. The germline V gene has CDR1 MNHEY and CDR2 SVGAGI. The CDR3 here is CASRTGNTEAFF. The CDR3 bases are TGTGCCAGCAGAACAGGGAACACTGAAGCTTTCTTT.